The present T cell receptor (beta chain) was sequenced within a study of blood T cell repertoires in COVID-19. Study background: The samples span acute and convalescent COVID-19 from the United States, Italy and Spain.

TCRdb keeps only in-frame clones here, not all; method: immunoSEQ multiplex PCR. Of 400,000 to 500,000 clones in the sample, about 88% were seen once. In assigning cohorts, the study relied on participant-reported clinical history. Exposed participants encountered a COVID-19 case during the 2 weeks preceding study entry. V trimming: 4 bases; J trimming: 1 base; junction bases outside the gene matches: 2. CDR3 length equals 15 residues. Germline CDR1 and CDR2: LGHNA and YSLEER. This chain uses TRBV4-3 with TRBJ2-2, with TRBD2 identical over 8 bases. Sample: PBMCs or T cells enriched from blood (not recorded which). The sequence derives from a woman aged 18-35 years who had been exposed to COVID-19. The CDR3 nucleotides read TGCGCCAGCAGCCCCAGCGGGAGGAACACCGGGGAGCTGTTTTTT. It encodes CASSPSGRNTGELFF.